The 21 T cell receptor beta chains presented below share a single source sample, sequenced in a study of shared clonotypes between healthy human individuals. Clones were read by immunoSEQ multiplex PCR, and TCRdb kept only the in-frame ones, dropping some. The sample consists of about 1 million clones, more than 65% of them appearing once. Sequencing was carried out using memory CD4+ T cells sorted from blood. The subset denotes: CD45RA-negative fraction. The receptors originated from a man between 18 and 29 years old in good health.

The chain joins TRBV7-2 to TRBJ1-1; D possibly corresponds to TRBD1 (5 bases). CDR1 is SGHTA, CDR2 FQGNSA, per germline. The V end lost 1 base, the J end lost 1 base, and 13 bases lay between the germline ends. The CDR3 is 16 residues long. CDR3 coding DNA: TGTGCCAGCAGCTTAGAAGCGGGGCGCGGGAACACTGAAGCTTTCTTT. It translates to CASSLEAGRGNTEAFF.

The chain uses TRBV25-1 and TRBJ1-4, with D possibly matching TRBD1 (6 bases). V lost 5 bases to trimming and J lost 8 bases, with 18 bases between them. Germline V gene sequence: CDR1 MGHDK, CDR2 SYGVNS. The CDR3 totals 15 residues. The CDR3 loop reads CASSSLGAGVEKLFF. The CDR3 coding sequence is TGTGCCAGCAGTAGCCTGGGGGCAGGAGTGGAAAAACTGTTTTTT.

This clone was observed a single time. The chain couples TRBV7-2 to TRBJ1-4, with 11 bases matching TRBD1. This CDR3 spans 15 amino acids. From germline, CDR1 is SGHTA and CDR2 FQGNSA. V shed 2 bases, J shed 7 bases, and the junction held 3 bases outside the gene matches. CDR3 sequence reads: CASSLQGQGAEKLFF. In DNA, the CDR3 is TGTGCCAGCAGCTTACAAGGACAGGGGGCTGAAAAACTGTTTTTT.

The V and J genes are TRBV7-6 and TRBJ2-2, with a weak D call TRBD2 (6 bases). The germline CDR1 and CDR2 sequences are SGHVS and FNYEAQ. This CDR3 spans 16 amino acids. Trimming removed 1 base at V and 5 bases at J, with 14 bases between. DNA for the CDR3: TGTGCCAGCAGCTTAGTTCGTCCTGGGGGGACCGGGGAGCTGTTTTTT. Encoded protein: CASSLVRPGGTGELFF.

The chain employs TRBV4-1 and TRBJ2-1, with D possibly TRBD1 on 6 matching bases. Germline lookup yields CDR1 MGHRA and CDR2 YSYEKL. Trimming left V 6 bases short and J 5 bases short, with 14 bases between. CDR3 length equals 14 residues. CDR3 loop: CASRETDRNNEQFF. The CDR3 coding sequence is TGCGCCAGCAGAGAGACGGACAGAAACAATGAGCAGTTCTTC.

The chain links TRBV11-2 to TRBJ1-4, with D hard to call. Germline V CDR1 and CDR2: SGHAT, FQNNGV. Trimming removed 5 bases from V and 3 bases from J, with 13 bases in between. The CDR3 is made up of 15 amino acids. The CDR3: CASSAVGIANEKLFF. CDR3 DNA: TGTGCCAGCAGCGCGGTCGGGATCGCTAATGAAAAACTGTTTTTT. Full variable domain (outside the CDR3, taken from reference TRBV11-2 and TRBJ1-4): EAGVAQSPRYKIIEKRQSVAFWCNPISGHATLYWYQQILGQGPKLLIQFQNNGVVDDSQLPKDRFSAERLKGVDSTLKIQPAKLEDSAVYLCASSAVGIANEKLFFGSGTQLSVL.

J is TRBJ2-2 and V is TRBV9; 9 bases fit TRBD2. With 4 bases clipped from V and 1 base from J, the junction kept 11 bases outside the gene matches. The CDR3 consists of 18 residues. CDR1 is SGDLS and CDR2 is YYNGEE in the germline V gene. CDR3 sequence: CASSPGVAGEGNTGELFF. DNA for the CDR3: TGTGCCAGCAGCCCCGGGGTAGCGGGAGAGGGGAACACCGGGGAGCTGTTTTTT.

J is TRBJ1-6 and V is TRBV11-2; TRBD1 is a possible D gene (6 bases). CDR1 and CDR2 (germline): SGHAT, FQNNGV. The CDR3 extends over 18 amino acids. V lost 0 bases and J lost 0, with 12 bases in between. This CDR3 reads CASSLDIGGHSYNSPLHF. DNA of the CDR3: TGTGCCAGCAGCTTAGATATCGGGGGGCACTCCTATAATTCACCCCTCCACTTT.

The rearrangement uses TRBV5-1 and TRBJ1-5; D possibly corresponds to TRBD1 (5 bases). V was cut by 0 bases and J by 4 bases, with 8 bases left in between. This CDR3 is built from 14 residues. Per the germline V gene, CDR1 is SGHRS and CDR2 is YFSETQ. The CDR3 loop reads CASSLGDANQPQHF. CDR3 DNA: TGCGCCAGCAGCTTGGGGGACGCTAATCAGCCCCAGCATTTT.

The chain combines TRBV19 with TRBJ1-6; tentatively, D is TRBD1 (6 bases). CDR1 is LNHDA, CDR2 SQIVND, per germline (reference sequence). The CDR3 runs to 16 residues. V was pared by 9 bases and J by 5 bases, with 20 bases between. DNA of the CDR3: TGTGCCAGCGCCGGGGGGCTGGCGCTCAATAATTCACCCCTCCACTTT. It yields the protein CASAGGLALNNSPLHF.

This clone was counted between two and nine times. V gene TRBV19 combines with J gene TRBJ2-3, with 7 bases aligning to TRBD2. The junction had 9 bases not matched to a gene; V was cut back by 2 bases and J by 4 bases. CDR1 and CDR2 from the germline V gene are LNHDA and SQIVND (reference sequence). The CDR3 has 16 amino acids. CDR3 sequence reads: CASSISPRGSADTQYF. CDR3 sequence (DNA): TGTGCCAGTAGTATATCCCCCCGCGGGAGTGCAGATACGCAGTATTTT.

The genes are TRBV6-6 and TRBJ1-2, with no clear D. The CDR3 has 15 amino acids. CDR1 and CDR2 from the germline V gene are MNHNY and SVGAGI (reference sequence). Trimming took off 5 bases at V and 4 bases at J, with 17 bases between the two ends. Here the CDR3 DNA reads TGTGCCAGCAGTCCTCGAGGGAGAGAAGGCTATGGCTACACCTTC. Protein sequence: CASSPRGREGYGYTF.

The gene calls are TRBV11-3 and TRBJ2-1, with 10 bases identical to TRBD2. This CDR3 has 15 amino acids. The V and J ends lost 5 bases and 5 bases, in that order; junction bases with no gene match: 6. CDR1 and CDR2 from the germline V gene are SGHNT and YENEEA. CDR3 coding DNA: TGTGCCAGCAGCCTCCTAGCGGGAGTTAACAATGAGCAGTTCTTC. Translation gives CASSLLAGVNNEQFF. Using reference TRBV11-3 and TRBJ2-1 for the parts outside the CDR3, the full variable domain is EAGVVQSPRYKIIEKKQPVAFWCNPISGHNTLYWYLQNLGQGPELLIRYENEEAVDDSQLPKDRFSAERLKGVDSTLKIQPAELGDSAVYLCASSLLAGVNNEQFFGPGTRLTVL.

The J gene is TRBJ1-2, the V gene TRBV28; 11 bases are shared with TRBD1. The V and J ends lost 5 bases and 4 bases, in that order; junction bases with no gene match: 3. The CDR3 covers 14 residues. CDR1 and CDR2 (germline): MDHEN, SYDVKM. The DNA for the CDR3 is TGTGCCAGCAGTCGGGACAGGGGGTTCTATGGCTACACCTTC. As protein: CASSRDRGFYGYTF.

The rearrangement joins TRBV18 to TRBJ2-2; D gene ambiguous. V dropped 5 bases and J dropped 2 bases, with 9 bases sitting between them. CDR3 length: 14 amino acids. Looked up from germline, CDR1 is KGHSH and CDR2 is LQKENI. The CDR3 DNA sequence: TGTGCCAGCTCAGAGACTGCTAACACCGGGGAGCTGTTTTTT. Its translation is CASSETANTGELFF. Full variable domain (missing parts from reference TRBV18 and TRBJ2-2): NAGVMQNPRHLVRRRGQEARLRCSPMKGHSHVYWYRQLPEEGLKFMVYLQKENIIDESGMPKERFSAEFPKEGPSILRIQQVVRGDSAAYFCASSETANTGELFFGEGSRLTVL.

The V and J genes are TRBV11-2 and TRBJ1-1; possibly TRBD1 for D (6 bases). Germline V lookup: CDR1 SGHAT, CDR2 FQNNGV. The CDR3 spans 14 residues. V shed 5 bases and J shed 7 bases, with 17 bases lying between them. CDR3 sequence: CASSTSSGGNEAFF. The CDR3 DNA reads as TGTGCCAGCAGCACTAGTTCGGGGGGCAATGAAGCTTTCTTT.

This rearrangement joins TRBV7-9 to TRBJ2-5; TRBD1 matches 9 bases. The germline V gene has CDR1 SEHNR and CDR2 FQNEAQ (reference sequence). CDR3 length: 17 amino acids. The ends lost 5 bases at V and 0 bases at J; junction bases unmatched: 10. The CDR3 DNA is TGTGCCAGCAGCCCCCGGAGGACAGGGGCGAACCAAGAGACCCAGTACTTC. Translated: CASSPRRTGANQETQYF.

This clone was observed many times. The chain employs TRBV9 and TRBJ1-1; D uncertain. This CDR3 spans 10 amino acids. Germline V gene data show CDR1 as SGDLS and CDR2 as YYNGEE. Deletions cut 7 bases from V and 6 bases from J, with 7 bases between. The CDR3 DNA reads TGTGCCAGCCCGGGCCCTGAAGCTTTCTTT. It translates to CASPGPEAFF. The full variable domain, its missing parts supplied by reference TRBV9 and TRBJ1-1, is DSGVTQTPKHLITATGQRVTLRCSPRSGDLSVYWYQQSLDQGLQFLIQYYNGEERAKGNILERFSAQQFPDLHSELNLSSLELGDSALYFCASPGPEAFFGQGTRLTVV.

This chain links TRBV2 with TRBJ2-2; D is undetermined. The germline V gene encodes CDR1 SNHLY and CDR2 FYNNEI. V was shortened by 4 bases and J by 6 bases, with 15 bases between the two germline ends. The CDR3 covers 15 residues. CDR3 bases: TGTGCCAGCAGTGTTATGGAGAACCAAGCCGGGGAGCTGTTTTTT. It codes for CASSVMENQAGELFF. Full variable domain (missing parts from reference TRBV2 and TRBJ2-2): EPEVTQTPSHQVTQMGQEVILRCVPISNHLYFYWYRQILGQKVEFLVSFYNNEISEKSEIFDDQFSVERPDGSNFTLKIRSTKLEDSAMYFCASSVMENQAGELFFGEGSRLTVL.

The chain employs TRBV5-4 and TRBJ2-3; D remains ambiguous. V lost 1 base, J lost 3 bases, and 9 bases lay in between. This CDR3 spans 14 amino acids. CDR1 is SGHNT and CDR2 is YYREEE in the germline V gene (reference sequence). CDR3 sequence: CASSLRSGTDTQYF. CDR3 DNA: TGTGCCAGCAGCTTGAGGTCTGGAACAGATACGCAGTATTTT.

The V gene is TRBV10-1, the J gene TRBJ2-7; TRBD1 aligns across 8 bases. The CDR3 covers 14 residues. V was clipped by 4 bases and J by 2 bases; unmatched bases: 4. CDR1 and CDR2 (germline): WNHNN, SYGVQD (reference sequence). In DNA form, the CDR3 reads TGCGCCAGCAGTGGACAGGGGAATACCTACGAGCAGTACTTC. It is translated as CASSGQGNTYEQYF.